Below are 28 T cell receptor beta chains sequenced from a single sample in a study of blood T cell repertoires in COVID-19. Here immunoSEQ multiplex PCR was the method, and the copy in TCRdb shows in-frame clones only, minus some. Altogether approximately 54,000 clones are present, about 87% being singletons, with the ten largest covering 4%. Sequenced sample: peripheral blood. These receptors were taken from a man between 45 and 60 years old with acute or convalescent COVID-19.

CDR3 loop: CASSPPSSYNEQFF. CDR3 nucleotides: TGTGCCAGCTCACCACCTAGCTCCTACAATGAGCAGTTCTTC. The chain couples TRBV18 to TRBJ2-1, with D unresolved. CDR3 length: 14 residues. The germline CDR1 and CDR2 sequences are KGHSH and LQKENI. V dropped 0 bases and J dropped 0 bases, with 3 bases sitting between them. Using reference TRBV18 and TRBJ2-1 for the parts outside the CDR3, the full variable domain is NAGVMQNPRHLVRRRGQEARLRCSPMKGHSHVYWYRQLPEEGLKFMVYLQKENIIDESGMPKERFSAEFPKEGPSILRIQQVVRGDSAAYFCASSPPSSYNEQFFGPGTRLTVL.

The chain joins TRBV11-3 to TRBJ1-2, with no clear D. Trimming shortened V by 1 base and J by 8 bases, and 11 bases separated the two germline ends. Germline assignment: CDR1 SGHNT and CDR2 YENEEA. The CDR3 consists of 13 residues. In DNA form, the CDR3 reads TGTGCCAGCAGCTTAGTCCCGACTCAAGGCTACACCTTC. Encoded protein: CASSLVPTQGYTF.

The CDR3: CASSLQGGRLRKETQYF. The CDR3 nucleotides are TGCGCCAGCAGCTTGCAAGGGGGCCGCCTTAGGAAGGAGACCCAGTACTTC. The V gene is TRBV5-1, the J gene TRBJ2-5, with 7 bases matching TRBD1. This CDR3 is built from 17 residues. V lost 1 base and J lost 5; bases outside the gene matches: 14. Germline V lookup: CDR1 SGHRS, CDR2 YFSETQ.

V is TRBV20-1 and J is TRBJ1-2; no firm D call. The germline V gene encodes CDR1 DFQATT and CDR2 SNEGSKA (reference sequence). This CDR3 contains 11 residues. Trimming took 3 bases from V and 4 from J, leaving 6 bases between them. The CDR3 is CSASNSYGYTF. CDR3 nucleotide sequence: TGCAGTGCTAGCAACAGCTATGGCTACACCTTC.

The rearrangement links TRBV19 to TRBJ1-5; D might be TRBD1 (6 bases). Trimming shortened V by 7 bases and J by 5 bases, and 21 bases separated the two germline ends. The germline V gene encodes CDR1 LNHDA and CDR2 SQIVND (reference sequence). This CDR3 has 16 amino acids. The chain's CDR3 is CASTPGGGGVYQPQHF. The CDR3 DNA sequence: TGTGCCAGTACCCCGGGAGGTGGGGGCGTCTATCAGCCCCAGCATTTT.

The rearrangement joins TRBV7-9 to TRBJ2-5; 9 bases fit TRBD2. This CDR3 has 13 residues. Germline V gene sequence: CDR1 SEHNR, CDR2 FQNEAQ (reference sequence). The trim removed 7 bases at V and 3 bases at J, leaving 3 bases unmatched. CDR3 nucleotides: TGTGCCAGCAAAAGACTAGCGGAAGAGACCCAGTACTTC. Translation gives CASKRLAEETQYF.

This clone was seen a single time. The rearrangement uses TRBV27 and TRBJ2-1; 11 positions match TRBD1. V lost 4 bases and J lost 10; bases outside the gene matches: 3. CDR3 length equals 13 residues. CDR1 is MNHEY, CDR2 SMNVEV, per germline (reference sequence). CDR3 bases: TGTGCCAGCAGTTGGGGACAGGGGGGAGAGCAGTTCTTC. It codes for CASSWGQGGEQFF.

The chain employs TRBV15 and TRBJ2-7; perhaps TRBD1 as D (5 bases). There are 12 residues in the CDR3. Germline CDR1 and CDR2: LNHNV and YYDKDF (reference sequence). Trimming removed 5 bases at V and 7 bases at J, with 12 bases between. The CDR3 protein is CATSALGREQYF. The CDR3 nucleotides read TGTGCCACCAGCGCCCTGGGGCGGGAGCAGTACTTC.

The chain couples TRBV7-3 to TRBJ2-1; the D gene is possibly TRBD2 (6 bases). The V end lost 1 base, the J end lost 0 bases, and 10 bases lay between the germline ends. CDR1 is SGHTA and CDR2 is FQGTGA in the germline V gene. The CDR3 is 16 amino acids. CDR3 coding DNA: TGTGCCAGCAGCTTAATGGCAGCGGGCTCCTACAATGAGCAGTTCTTC. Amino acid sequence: CASSLMAAGSYNEQFF.

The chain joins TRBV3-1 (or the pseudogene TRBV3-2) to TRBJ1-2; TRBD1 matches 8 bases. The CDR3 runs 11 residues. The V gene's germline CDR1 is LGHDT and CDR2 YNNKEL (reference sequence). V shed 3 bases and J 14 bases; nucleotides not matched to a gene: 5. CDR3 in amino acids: CASSQKDRVTF. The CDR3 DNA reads TGTGCCAGCAGCCAGAAGGACAGGGTTACCTTC.

CDR3 coding DNA: TGTGCCAGCAGCAAGACGGGGGTTCGGTATGGCTACACCTTC. Residues: CASSKTGVRYGYTF. The gene calls are TRBV11-2 and TRBJ1-2; a possible D gene is TRBD1 (5 bases). Trimming cost V 5 bases and J 5 bases, with 15 bases left between them. Germline CDR1 and CDR2: SGHAT and FQNNGV. The CDR3 is 14 residues long.

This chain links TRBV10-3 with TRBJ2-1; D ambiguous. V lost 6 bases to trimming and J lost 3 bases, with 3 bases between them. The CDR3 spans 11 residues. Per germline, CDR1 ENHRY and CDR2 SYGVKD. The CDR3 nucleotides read TGTGCCATCAGCAACTACAATGAGCAGTTCTTC. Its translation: CAISNYNEQFF.

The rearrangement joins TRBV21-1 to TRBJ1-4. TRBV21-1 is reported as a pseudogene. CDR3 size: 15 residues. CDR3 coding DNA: TGTGCCAGCAGCAAAGAGAGCCCAACTAATGAAAAACTGTTTTTT. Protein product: CASSKESPTNEKLFF.

CDR3 DNA: TGTGCCAGCAGACCGCGTCCGGGAGCAAGTGGCTACACCTTC. Translating it yields CASRPRPGASGYTF. The chain has TRBV5-5 and TRBJ1-2; no reliable D call. CDR1 is SGHKS, CDR2 YYEKEE, per germline (reference sequence). The CDR3 length is 14 residues. Trimming took 5 bases from V and 7 from J, leaving 18 bases between them.

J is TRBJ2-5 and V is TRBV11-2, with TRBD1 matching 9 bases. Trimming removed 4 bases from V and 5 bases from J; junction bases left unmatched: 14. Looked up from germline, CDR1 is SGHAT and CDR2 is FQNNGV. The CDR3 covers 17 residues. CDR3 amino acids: CASSSRSGDRVFETQYF. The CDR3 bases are TGTGCCAGCAGCTCCCGATCCGGGGACAGGGTGTTTGAGACCCAGTACTTC.

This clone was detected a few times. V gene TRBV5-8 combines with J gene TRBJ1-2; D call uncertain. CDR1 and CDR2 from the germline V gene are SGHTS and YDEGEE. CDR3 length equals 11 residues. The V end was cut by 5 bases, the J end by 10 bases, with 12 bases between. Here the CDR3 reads CASSSGLDYTF. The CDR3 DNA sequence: TGTGCCAGCAGTTCGGGGTTGGACTACACCTTC. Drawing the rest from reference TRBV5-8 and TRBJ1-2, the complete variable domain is EAGVTQSPTHLIKTRGQQATLRCSPISGHTSVYWYQQALGLGLQFLLWYDEGEERNRGNFPPRFSGRQFPNYSSELNVNALELEDSALYLCASSSGLDYTFGSGTRLTVV.

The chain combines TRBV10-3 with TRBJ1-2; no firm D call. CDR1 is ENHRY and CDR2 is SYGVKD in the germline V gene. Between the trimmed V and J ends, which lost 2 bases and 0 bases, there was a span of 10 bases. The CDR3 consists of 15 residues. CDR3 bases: TGTGCCATCAGTGAGAACAGCCCTCCTAACTATGGCTACACCTTC. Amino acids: CAISENSPPNYGYTF.

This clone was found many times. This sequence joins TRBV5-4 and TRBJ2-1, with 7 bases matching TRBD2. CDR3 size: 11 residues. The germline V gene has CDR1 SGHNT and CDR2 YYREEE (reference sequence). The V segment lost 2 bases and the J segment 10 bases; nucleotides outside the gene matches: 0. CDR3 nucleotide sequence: TGTGCCAGCAGCTTACTAGCGGAGCAGTTCTTC. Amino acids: CASSLLAEQFF.

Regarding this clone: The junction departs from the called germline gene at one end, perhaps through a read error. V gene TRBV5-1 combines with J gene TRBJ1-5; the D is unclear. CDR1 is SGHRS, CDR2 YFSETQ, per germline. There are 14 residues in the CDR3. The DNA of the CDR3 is TGCGCCAGCAGCCCTGAGGCTGGCAAACAGCCCCAGCATTTT. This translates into CASSPEAGKQPQHF.

This chain's CDR3 is CASSPGQGAVAQYF. The CDR3 nucleotides read TGTGCCAGCAGTCCCGGACAGGGGGCGGTGGCGCAGTATTTT. This rearrangement joins TRBV27 to TRBJ2-3; 11 positions agree with TRBD1. Germline CDR1 is MNHEY and CDR2 is SMNVEV (reference sequence). This CDR3 region has 14 residues. The ends lost 5 bases at V and 10 bases at J; junction bases unmatched: 8.

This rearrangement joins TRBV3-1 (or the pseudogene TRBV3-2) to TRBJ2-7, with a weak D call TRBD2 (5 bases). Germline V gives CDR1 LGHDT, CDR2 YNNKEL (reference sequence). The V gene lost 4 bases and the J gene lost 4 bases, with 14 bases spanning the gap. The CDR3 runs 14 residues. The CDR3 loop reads CASSPRGGSYEQYF. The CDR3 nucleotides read TGTGCCAGCAGCCCTAGAGGTGGGAGTTACGAGCAGTACTTC.

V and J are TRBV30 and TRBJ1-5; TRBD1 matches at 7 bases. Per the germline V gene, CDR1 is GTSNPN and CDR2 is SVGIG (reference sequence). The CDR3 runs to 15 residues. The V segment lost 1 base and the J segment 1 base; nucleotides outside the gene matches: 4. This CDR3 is CAWSGRGLSNQPQHF. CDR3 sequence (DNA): TGTGCCTGGAGTGGGAGGGGGCTCAGCAATCAGCCCCAGCATTTT.

Here the CDR3 reads CASSLGVGLYEQYF. The CDR3 nucleotides read TGTGCCAGCAGCTTAGGGGTGGGGCTCTACGAGCAGTACTTC. The J gene is TRBJ2-7, the V gene TRBV7-3, with D possibly being TRBD1 (5 bases). This CDR3 is 14 amino acids long. The germline V gene has CDR1 SGHTA and CDR2 FQGTGA. The V end lost 2 bases, the J end lost 3 bases, and 11 bases lay between the germline ends.

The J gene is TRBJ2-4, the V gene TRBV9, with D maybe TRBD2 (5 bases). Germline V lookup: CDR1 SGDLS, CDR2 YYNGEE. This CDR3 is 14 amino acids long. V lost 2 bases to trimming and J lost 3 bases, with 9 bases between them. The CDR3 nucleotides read TGTGCCAGCAGCGTGGGAGAGAGCAAAAACATTCAGTACTTC. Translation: CASSVGESKNIQYF.

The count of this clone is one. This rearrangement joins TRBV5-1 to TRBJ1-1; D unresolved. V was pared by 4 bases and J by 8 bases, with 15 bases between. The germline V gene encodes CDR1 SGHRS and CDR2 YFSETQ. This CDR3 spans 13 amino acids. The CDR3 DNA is TGCGCCAGCAGCATAGACACGGAACGGGAAGCTTTCTTT. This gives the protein CASSIDTEREAFF.

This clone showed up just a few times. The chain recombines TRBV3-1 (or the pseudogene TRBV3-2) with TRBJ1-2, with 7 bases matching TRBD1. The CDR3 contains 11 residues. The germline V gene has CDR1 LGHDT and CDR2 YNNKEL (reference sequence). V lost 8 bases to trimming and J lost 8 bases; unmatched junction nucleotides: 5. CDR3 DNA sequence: TGTGCCAGCCGACAGGGATTGGGCTACACCTTC. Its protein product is CASRQGLGYTF.

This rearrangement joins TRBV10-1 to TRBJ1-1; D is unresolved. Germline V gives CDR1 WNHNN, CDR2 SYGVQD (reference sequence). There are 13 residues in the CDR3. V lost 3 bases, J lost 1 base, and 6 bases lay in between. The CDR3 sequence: CASSDLPNTEAFF. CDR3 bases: TGCGCCAGCAGTGACCTACCGAACACTGAAGCTTTCTTT.

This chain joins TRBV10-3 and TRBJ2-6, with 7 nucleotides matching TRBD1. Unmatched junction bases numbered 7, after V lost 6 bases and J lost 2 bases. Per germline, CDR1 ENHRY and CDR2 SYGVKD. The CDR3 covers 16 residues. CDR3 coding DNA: TGTGCCATCAGGACAGGGAATGTTGCTGGGGCCAACGTCCTGACTTTC. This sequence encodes CAIRTGNVAGANVLTF.